Each of the 20 T cell receptor beta chains below was sequenced from the same sample in a study of siplizumab effects on memory and regulatory T cells (dated by TCRdb to the late 2010s). Library prep was done by the immunoSEQ multiplex PCR assay. What TCRdb holds here is the immuneACCESS table cut down to in-frame rearrangements. Part of the clones is not present; checked against another copy, under half of the missing clones reflect an unresolved V gene, and the others are unexplained. This sample lists just over 60,000 clones; 79% were detected once. Jointly, the top ten make up about 0.41% of the sample. Sequenced: memory CD4+ T cells sorted from blood. The sample's cell subset or site label, decoded: unstimulated CD4+ memory T cells. These receptors were obtained from a human donor in good health.

V is TRBV4-1 and J is TRBJ1-5, with D maybe TRBD1 (6 bases). Trimming cost V 0 bases and J 6 bases, with 12 bases left between them. The CDR3 contains 15 residues. The germline CDR1 and CDR2 sequences are MGHRA and YSYEKL. The CDR3 protein is CASSQDKGGSQPQHF. CDR3 nucleotide sequence: TGCGCCAGCAGCCAAGATAAGGGGGGATCTCAGCCCCAGCATTTT.

The chain couples TRBV6-5 to TRBJ2-1, with unresolved D. The CDR3 length is 11 residues. V dropped 6 bases and J dropped 8 bases, with 8 bases sitting between them. The germline CDR1 and CDR2 sequences are MNHEY and SVGAGI. The CDR3 sequence: CASRYLDEQFF. CDR3 coding DNA: TGTGCCAGCAGATATTTGGATGAGCAGTTCTTC.

This clone was counted a single time. The chain links TRBV9 to TRBJ2-1, with a possible D match to TRBD2 (6 bases). Germline CDR1 reads SGDLS; CDR2 reads YYNGEE. This CDR3 region has 14 residues. V lost 2 bases to trimming and J lost 9 bases, with 15 bases between them. The CDR3 reads CASSVFPREAEQFF. The CDR3 coding sequence is TGTGCCAGCAGCGTCTTCCCCAGGGAGGCTGAGCAGTTCTTC.

The chain employs TRBV19 and TRBJ1-1; 7 positions agree with TRBD1. Germline CDR1 reads LNHDA; CDR2 reads SQIVND (reference sequence). The trim removed 4 bases at V and 4 bases at J, leaving 6 bases unmatched. The CDR3 covers 14 residues. The CDR3, as DNA: TGTGCCAGTAGTAAGGTGACAGGGACCACTGAAGCTTTCTTT. Encoded protein: CASSKVTGTTEAFF.

This chain joins TRBV5-1 and TRBJ2-7; 12 bases align to TRBD2. The junction had 9 bases not matched to a gene; V was cut back by 4 bases and J by 4 bases. Germline CDR1 is SGHRS and CDR2 is YFSETQ. This CDR3 is built from 16 residues. CDR3 coding DNA: TGCGCCAGCAGCCCGTTGACTAGCGGGGGCGCGTACGAGCAGTACTTC. Protein sequence: CASSPLTSGGAYEQYF.

The genes are TRBV6-5 and TRBJ1-2; D is perhaps TRBD1 (5 bases). The CDR3 consists of 12 residues. Trimming pared 5 bases from V and 7 bases from J, leaving 11 bases between. Germline CDR1 MNHEY, CDR2 SVGAGI. In DNA form, the CDR3 reads TGTGCCAGCAGTAGCGGGGACCGTGGCTACACCTTC. Protein product: CASSSGDRGYTF.

V gene TRBV7-2 combines with J gene TRBJ2-1; no clear D. Per germline, CDR1 SGHTA and CDR2 FQGNSA. The CDR3 consists of 16 residues. The V end was cut by 0 bases, the J end by 0 bases, with 9 bases between. The CDR3 is CASSLAAGLSYNEQFF. CDR3 DNA: TGTGCCAGCAGCTTAGCGGCCGGGCTCTCCTACAATGAGCAGTTCTTC.

This chain links TRBV2 with TRBJ2-3, with 7 bases fitting TRBD1. The germline gives CDR1 SNHLY, CDR2 FYNNEI. Trimming removed 6 bases from V and 0 bases from J; junction bases left unmatched: 6. The CDR3 loop spans 15 amino acids. The DNA for the CDR3 is TGTGCCAGCAGCCCCACAGGGGCTAGCACAGATACGCAGTATTTT. It yields the protein CASSPTGASTDTQYF. The whole variable domain, filled in from reference TRBV2 and TRBJ2-3, reads EPEVTQTPSHQVTQMGQEVILRCVPISNHLYFYWYRQILGQKVEFLVSFYNNEISEKSEIFDDQFSVERPDGSNFTLKIRSTKLEDSAMYFCASSPTGASTDTQYFGPGTRLTVL.

The chain recombines TRBV10-2 with TRBJ1-5; D is undetermined. The CDR3 is 14 amino acids. Germline CDR1 reads WSHSY; CDR2 reads SAAADI. Trimming stripped 1 base from V and 4 bases from J, with 8 bases between. The DNA for the CDR3 is TGCGCCAGCAGTGAGTACAATCTTAATCAGCCCCAGCATTTT. Translating it yields CASSEYNLNQPQHF.

The count of this clone is one. The V call is TRBV25-1, the J call TRBJ2-1; 8 nucleotides line up with TRBD2. With V trimmed by 3 bases and J by 3 bases, 4 bases remained unmatched. The germline CDR1 and CDR2 sequences are MGHDK and SYGVNS. The CDR3 totals 15 residues. The CDR3 nucleotides read TGTGCCAGCAGTGACGCGGGACTAGTCTACAATGAGCAGTTCTTC. It codes for CASSDAGLVYNEQFF.

V and J are TRBV5-6 and TRBJ1-2; perhaps TRBD1 as D (6 bases). V dropped 3 bases and J dropped 6 bases, with 21 bases sitting between them. The CDR3 spans 16 residues. Germline loops: CDR1 SGHDT, CDR2 YYEEEE. CDR3 sequence reads: CASSSGTAGEADGYTF. The CDR3 DNA reads as TGTGCCAGCAGCTCCGGGACTGCAGGGGAAGCGGATGGCTACACCTTC.

The chain combines TRBV5-1 with TRBJ2-5, with TRBD2 matching over 8 bases. V shed 7 bases and J 1 base; nucleotides not matched to a gene: 9. Germline V gene lookup returns CDR1 SGHRS and CDR2 YFSETQ. This CDR3 has 15 amino acids. The CDR3 region has the DNA TGCGCCAGCCGCCTTTCGGGGGGGTTCCAAGAGACCCAGTACTTC. It yields the protein CASRLSGGFQETQYF.

DNA for the CDR3: TGTGCCAGCAGCTTAGACTGGGAGACCCAGTACTTC. The encoded protein is CASSLDWETQYF. The genes are TRBV5-4 and TRBJ2-5; D ambiguous. The CDR3 is 12 amino acids. Germline CDR1 is SGHNT and CDR2 is YYREEE (reference sequence). Trimming cost V 2 bases and J 5 bases, with 7 bases left between them.

To note about this clone: Compared with germline, one end of the junction differs, possibly owing to a read error. The gene calls are TRBV18 and TRBJ2-6; the D is unclear. This CDR3 contains 15 residues. Germline CDR1 is KGHSH and CDR2 is LQKENI. The CDR3 here is CASSPARSGANVLTF. Written as DNA, the CDR3 is TGTGCCAGCTCACCCGCCCGTTCTGGTGCCAACGTCCTGACTTTC.

The V and J genes are TRBV5-1 and TRBJ1-1; no clear D gene. The CDR3 sequence is 12 residues long. The germline V gene has CDR1 SGHRS and CDR2 YFSETQ. V was pared by 2 bases and J by 11 bases, with 13 bases between. The DNA for the CDR3 is TGCGCCAGCAGCTTCGGCGGAGGTTGGGCTTTCTTT. Amino acids: CASSFGGGWAFF.

The chain links TRBV7-6 to TRBJ1-4; TRBD1 aligns across 7 bases. The ends lost 5 bases at V and 1 base at J; junction bases unmatched: 4. The CDR3 contains 15 residues. The V gene's germline CDR1 is SGHVS and CDR2 FNYEAQ. The CDR3 sequence: CASSARQGTNEKLFF. The CDR3 bases are TGTGCCAGCAGCGCCCGACAGGGAACTAATGAAAAACTGTTTTTT.

This clone was detected only once. The rearrangement joins TRBV6-5 to TRBJ2-2, with D possibly matching TRBD1 (6 bases). V was shortened by 5 bases and J by 1 base, with 8 bases between the two germline ends. Germline V lookup: CDR1 MNHEY, CDR2 SVGAGI. The CDR3 totals 14 residues. The DNA for the CDR3 is TGTGCCAGCAGTCTGGACAGGAACACCGGGGAGCTGTTTTTT. It encodes CASSLDRNTGELFF.

The rearrangement links TRBV4-3 to TRBJ2-1; TRBD2 matches at 7 bases. Germline CDR1 reads LGHNA; CDR2 reads YSLEER. CDR3 size: 16 residues. J lost 7 bases, V lost 0 bases, and 9 bases had no gene match. This chain's CDR3 is CASSQDYRGRGNEQFF. The CDR3 DNA is TGCGCCAGCAGCCAAGATTATCGGGGGAGGGGTAATGAGCAGTTCTTC.

The chain combines TRBV4-2 with TRBJ2-5, with D possibly being TRBD1 or TRBD2 (5 bases each). The V end was cut by 2 bases, the J end by 5 bases, with 9 bases between. This CDR3 is built from 13 residues. Per germline, CDR1 LGHNA and CDR2 YNFKEQ. The CDR3 loop is CASSQYGAETQYF. Here the CDR3 DNA reads TGTGCCAGCAGCCAATACGGGGCGGAGACCCAGTACTTC.

V gene TRBV5-1 combines with J gene TRBJ2-3; 8 bases match TRBD1. CDR1 and CDR2 from the germline V gene are SGHRS and YFSETQ. J lost 4 bases, V lost 4 bases, and 14 bases had no gene match. The CDR3 contains 17 residues. CDR3 region: CASSTPTGTGTADTQYF. CDR3 DNA sequence: TGCGCCAGCAGCACTCCAACCGGGACAGGCACTGCAGATACGCAGTATTTT.